The 4 T cell receptor beta chains given below trace back to one sample, sequenced in a study of cytomegalovirus exposure and HLA in healthy donors. The assay was immunoSEQ multiplex PCR, and TCRdb's table has in-frame clones only and misses some. This sample has 110,000 or so clones; more than 90% occur once, and the top ten carry roughly 0.67%. The specimen sequenced was PBMCs. These receptors originate from a woman younger than 35 in good health and CMV-seronegative.

CDR3 sequence (DNA): TGTGCCAGCAGTTCGACAGGGGGAGGGCGAAGCAATCAGCCCCAGCATTTT. Translated, it gives CASSSTGGGRSNQPQHF. V is TRBV28 and J is TRBJ1-5; 9 nucleotides agree with TRBD1. The CDR3 consists of 17 residues. V was pared by 4 bases and J by 1 base, with 8 bases of the junction left unmatched. Germline V lookup: CDR1 MDHEN, CDR2 SYDVKM.

The gene calls are TRBV27 and TRBJ2-7, with D perhaps TRBD1 (5 bases). This CDR3 region has 13 residues. V shed 5 bases and J shed 3 bases, with 11 bases lying between them. CDR1 is MNHEY and CDR2 is SMNVEV in the germline V gene (reference sequence). The CDR3 reads CASSPGHVYEQYF. The CDR3 nucleotides read TGTGCCAGCAGTCCCGGACATGTCTACGAGCAGTACTTC.

As DNA, the CDR3 is TGTGCCAGCAGTGACAGGGCGAACACCGGGGAGCTGTTTTTT. It yields the protein CASSDRANTGELFF. The rearrangement uses TRBV2 and TRBJ2-2; tentative D call: TRBD1 (5 bases). Trimming removed 3 bases from V and 0 bases from J, with 5 bases in between. CDR1 SNHLY and CDR2 FYNNEI come from the germline V gene. This CDR3 is 14 amino acids long.

For the CDR3, the DNA is TGTGCCAGCAGCCCCTTCGGACTTCAGCCCCAGCATTTT. This sequence encodes CASSPFGLQPQHF. The chain employs TRBV7-2 and TRBJ1-5; D is unresolved. The CDR3 runs to 13 residues. Trimming left V 5 bases short and J 6 bases short, with 11 bases between. The V gene's germline CDR1 is SGHTA and CDR2 FQGNSA.